This T cell receptor beta chain was obtained from a study of blood T cell repertoires in COVID-19. Study details: Spain, Italy and the United States supplied samples that represented acute and convalescent COVID-19.

Under the authors' procedure: Scientists estimated how many nucleated cells there were by amplifying reference gene primers. Only in-frame clones appear in the TCRdb table, and some are missing; sequencing was by immunoSEQ multiplex PCR. That table furnishes V, J and clone size, whereas the DNA furnished D and trimming. The sample holds tens of thousands of clones, roughly 80% seen once. This CDR3 has 18 residues. The ends lost 0 bases at V and 3 bases at J; junction bases unmatched: 8. Germline CDR1 reads LGHNA; CDR2 reads YNFKEQ. This clone was recorded once. The TCR sequence derives from a human donor in a cohort sampled during active COVID-19. The rearrangement joins TRBV4-2 to TRBJ2-3, with 11 bases identical to TRBD2. Sequencing input: peripheral blood. CDR3 residues: CASSQEGPGTSGTDTQYF. The CDR3 nucleotides are TGTGCCAGCAGCCAAGAAGGGCCCGGGACTAGCGGAACAGATACGCAGTATTTT.